A single sample gave rise to the 21 T cell receptor beta chains below, sequenced in a study of blood T cell repertoires in COVID-19. Produced via immunoSEQ multiplex PCR; TCRdb's table is partial and in-frame only. The sample consists of about 250,000 clones, around 83% of them appearing once. The sample consisted of peripheral blood. The receptor set was obtained from a man between 40 and 49 years old with active or convalescent COVID-19.

The genes are TRBV19 and TRBJ1-2, with 7 positions matching TRBD1. Germline V gene data show CDR1 as LNHDA and CDR2 as SQIVND (reference sequence). The J segment lost 2 bases and the V segment lost 4 bases, leaving 4 bases of the junction unmatched. This CDR3 has 14 residues. CDR3 amino acids: CASSSQGQNYGYTF. The CDR3 region has the DNA TGTGCCAGTAGTAGCCAGGGACAGAACTATGGCTACACCTTC.

The chain uses TRBV18 and TRBJ2-1; no clear D gene. This CDR3 has 16 residues. Trimming removed 3 bases at V and 0 bases at J, with 12 bases between. The V gene's germline CDR1 is KGHSH and CDR2 LQKENI. This CDR3 reads CASSPLRLASYNEQFF. The CDR3 nucleotides read TGTGCCAGCTCACCTTTACGACTGGCCTCCTACAATGAGCAGTTCTTC.

Here the CDR3 DNA reads TGTGCCAGCAGCTTAGGAGGAGGACTAGCGGGGGGGGAGACCCAGTACTTC. This encodes CASSLGGGLAGGETQYF. This chain joins TRBV11-2 and TRBJ2-5; 15 bases line up with TRBD2. V lost 1 base, J lost 5 bases, and 5 bases stayed unmatched. CDR3 size: 17 residues. Germline V gene data show CDR1 as SGHAT and CDR2 as FQNNGV.

The chain recombines TRBV11-2 with TRBJ2-2; TRBD1 aligns across 12 bases. V dropped 3 bases and J dropped 4; count of bases not matched to a gene: 3. CDR3 size: 16 residues. Germline CDR1 is SGHAT and CDR2 is FQNNGV. Written as DNA, the CDR3 is TGTGCCAGCAGCTTGGGACAGGGGGCAGGCACCGGGGAGCTGTTTTTT. Translating it yields CASSLGQGAGTGELFF.

J is TRBJ2-7 and V is TRBV27; 7 nucleotides line up with TRBD1. CDR3 size: 12 residues. Germline CDR1 is MNHEY and CDR2 is SMNVEV (reference sequence). Trimming took 6 bases from V and 4 from J; bases not matched to a gene: 3. This CDR3 is CASSPTGYEQYF. The CDR3 nucleotides read TGTGCCAGCAGCCCGACAGGGTACGAGCAGTACTTC.

This chain joins TRBV19 and TRBJ1-1, with 8 positions matching TRBD1. Germline trimming cut 5 bases from V and 7 bases from J; bases unmatched to any gene: 6. The CDR3 extends over 13 amino acids. Germline V gene lookup returns CDR1 LNHDA and CDR2 SQIVND (reference sequence). The CDR3 loop is CASSAQGAGEAFF. The CDR3 nucleotides are TGTGCCAGTAGTGCTCAGGGGGCTGGTGAAGCTTTCTTT.

This clone has a single count. The chain carries TRBV11-2 and TRBJ2-1; 12 nucleotides match TRBD2. V lost 0 bases and J lost 7; bases outside the gene matches: 4. The CDR3 totals 16 residues. The germline gives CDR1 SGHAT, CDR2 FQNNGV. The CDR3 here is CASSLDLAGGLNEQFF. The CDR3 DNA follows: TGTGCCAGCAGCTTAGATCTAGCGGGAGGGCTGAATGAGCAGTTCTTC. Combining the CDR3 with reference TRBV11-2 and TRBJ2-1 gives the whole variable domain EAGVAQSPRYKIIEKRQSVAFWCNPISGHATLYWYQQILGQGPKLLIQFQNNGVVDDSQLPKDRFSAERLKGVDSTLKIQPAKLEDSAVYLCASSLDLAGGLNEQFFGPGTRLTVL.

The chain carries TRBV5-4 and TRBJ1-4; possible D gene TRBD1, 6 bases. CDR3 length equals 14 residues. CDR1 and CDR2 from the germline V gene are SGHNT and YYREEE (reference sequence). V shed 0 bases and J shed 3 bases, with 6 bases lying between them. Here the CDR3 reads CASSLAGANEKLFF. The CDR3 region has the DNA TGTGCCAGCAGCTTGGCAGGGGCTAATGAAAAACTGTTTTTT.

This clone appeared once. V gene TRBV6-5 combines with J gene TRBJ2-7; TRBD1 aligns across 7 bases. Losses at the gene ends were 4 bases for V and 2 bases for J; bases not matched to a gene: 5. CDR3 length equals 14 residues. CDR1 MNHEY and CDR2 SVGAGI come from the germline V gene. The CDR3 sequence: CASSSGTATYEQYF. The CDR3 region has the DNA TGTGCCAGCAGTTCCGGGACAGCTACCTACGAGCAGTACTTC.

This clone was counted between two and nine times. The chain links TRBV6-1 to TRBJ2-1; 9 bases map to TRBD1. The CDR3 contains 16 residues. Germline V gives CDR1 MNHNS, CDR2 SASEGT. Trimming took 3 bases from V and 4 from J; bases not matched to a gene: 7. The CDR3 spells CASSEVWDRAYNEQFF. Written as DNA, the CDR3 is TGTGCCAGCAGTGAGGTCTGGGACAGGGCATACAATGAGCAGTTCTTC.

This chain links TRBV20-1 with TRBJ2-7, with 13 bases identical to TRBD2. The germline CDR1 and CDR2 sequences are DFQATT and SNEGSKA (reference sequence). Losses at the gene ends were 3 bases for V and 4 bases for J; bases not matched to a gene: 6. The CDR3 has 15 amino acids. The CDR3 protein is CSASTSGRAEYEQYF. CDR3 nucleotide sequence: TGCAGTGCTAGTACTAGCGGGAGGGCCGAATACGAGCAGTACTTC.

The rearrangement links TRBV19 to TRBJ2-5; D ambiguous. The CDR3 is made up of 12 amino acids. V was trimmed by 1 base and J by 5 bases, leaving 5 bases between them. From germline, CDR1 is LNHDA and CDR2 SQIVND (reference sequence). In DNA, the CDR3 is TGTGCCAGTAGTATAGCTCGGGAGACCCAGTACTTC. Protein: CASSIARETQYF.

The count of this clone is one. The rearrangement joins TRBV30 to TRBJ2-1; 12 bases fit TRBD2. J lost 5 bases, V lost 5 bases, and 1 base had no gene match. Germline V CDR1 and CDR2: GTSNPN, SVGIG (reference sequence). The CDR3 runs to 13 residues. The CDR3: CAWGLAGHNEQFF. The CDR3 nucleotides are TGTGCCTGGGGACTAGCGGGGCACAATGAGCAGTTCTTC. Combining the CDR3 with reference TRBV30 and TRBJ2-1 gives the whole variable domain SQTIHQWPATLVQPVGSPLSLECTVEGTSNPNLYWYRQAAGRGLQLLFYSVGIGQISSEVPQNLSASRPQDRQFILSSKKLLLSDSGFYLCAWGLAGHNEQFFGPGTRLTVL.

A single count supports this clone. The CDR3 loop reads CASSSRDRTYEQYF. CDR3 sequence (DNA): TGTGCCAGCAGCAGCCGGGACAGGACCTACGAGCAGTACTTC. V is TRBV7-8 and J is TRBJ2-7; 8 bases are shared with TRBD1. V was clipped by 5 bases and J by 2 bases; unmatched bases: 5. Germline V gene data show CDR1 as SGHVS and CDR2 as FQNEAQ. There are 14 residues in the CDR3.

The chain recombines TRBV24-1 with TRBJ1-2; TRBD1 is a possible D gene (6 bases). Per germline, CDR1 KGHDR and CDR2 SFDVKD. V lost 4 bases to trimming and J lost 6 bases, with 11 bases between them. CDR3 size: 13 residues. CDR3 nucleotide sequence: TGTGCCACCAGTGACCCAGGGGTCCATGGCTACACCTTC. It is translated as CATSDPGVHGYTF.

This chain joins TRBV7-2 and TRBJ1-1; the match to TRBD1 covers 7 bases. The trim removed 4 bases at V and 11 bases at J, leaving 7 bases unmatched. The CDR3 is 12 residues long. CDR1 and CDR2 from the germline V gene are SGHTA and FQGNSA. CDR3 region: CASSSDRVRAFF. In DNA form, the CDR3 reads TGTGCCAGCAGCTCTGACAGGGTACGGGCTTTCTTT.

V is TRBV27 and J is TRBJ1-5; D unresolved. V was clipped by 5 bases and J by 9 bases, with 11 bases between them. CDR3 length: 12 amino acids. Germline V gives CDR1 MNHEY, CDR2 SMNVEV (reference sequence). CDR3 in amino acids: CASSPAGLPQHF. The DNA for the CDR3 is TGTGCCAGCAGTCCTGCTGGCCTGCCCCAGCATTTT.

Only one count was recorded for this clone. The gene calls are TRBV6-5 and TRBJ1-1; D call uncertain. V gave up 2 bases and J gave up 5 bases, with 15 bases separating them. CDR1 MNHEY and CDR2 SVGAGI come from the germline V gene. CDR3 length: 15 residues. The CDR3 spells CASSYPELIRTEAFF. The CDR3 nucleotides are TGTGCCAGCAGTTACCCAGAACTAATTCGAACTGAAGCTTTCTTT.

V is TRBV24-1 and J is TRBJ2-3; possible D gene TRBD2, 5 bases. This CDR3 region has 15 residues. The V gene's germline CDR1 is KGHDR and CDR2 SFDVKD. V lost 5 bases, J lost 6 bases, and 17 bases lay in between. The CDR3 spells CATSADLSAVDTQYF. The CDR3 coding sequence is TGTGCCACCAGTGCGGACTTGAGTGCAGTGGATACGCAGTATTTT.

J is TRBJ1-2 and V is TRBV5-3; the D is unclear. TRBV5-3 counts as an open reading frame of uncertain function. The V end lost 2 bases, the J end lost 4 bases, and 12 bases lay between the germline ends. The CDR3 has 14 amino acids. Here the CDR3 DNA reads TGTGCCAGAAGCTTAACGAACAGACCCTATGGCTACACCTTC. Protein product: CARSLTNRPYGYTF.

This clone has ten or more counts. The chain links TRBV3-1 (or the pseudogene TRBV3-2) to TRBJ2-7, with 12 bases matching TRBD2. Looked up from germline, CDR1 is LGHDT and CDR2 is YNNKEL (reference sequence). Unmatched junction bases numbered 6, after V lost 0 bases and J lost 3 bases. The length of the CDR3 is 17 residues. This CDR3 reads CASSQDRTSGRSYEQYF. In DNA, the CDR3 is TGTGCCAGCAGCCAAGATCGCACTAGCGGGAGGAGCTACGAGCAGTACTTC.